A single T cell receptor (beta chain) is shown here with its context. What this receptor recognizes is not known. One base away there is no much larger clone; base qualities are not given. The treatment or condition label on this specimen signifies: some 19 received Ad26.COV2.S at low or high dose, single or two shots; roughly five received placebo; per-sample allocation not given. For vaccine and placebo recipients, the sequenced repertoires came from samples collected on day 63 after the first injection. Cohort 1b enrolled roughly 25 adults aged 18-55 years at a single site in Boston, USA, between 29 July and 7 August 2020. As a vaccine, Ad26.COV2.S was a replication-incompetent adenovirus type 26 vector that expressed a prefusion-stabilized SARS-CoV-2 spike protein derived from the original Wuhan strain. The data originate from a study of Ad26.COV2.S vaccination and SARS-CoV-2 variants (dated by TCRdb to 2020 to 2023). Broadly, across the study: Vaccine-arm donors came from COV1001, a multicentre, randomized, double-blind, placebo-controlled phase I-IIa trial of Ad26.COV2.S in healthy adults. Blinding of investigators to trial group allocation was maintained during experiments and outcome assessment. TCRbeta repertoire sequencing served as the tool for gauging how specific and how broad the SARS-CoV-2-reactive T cell receptors were following Ad26.COV2.S vaccination. The TCR-sequenced set comprised approximately 30 samples: some 20 Ad26.COV2.S vaccine recipients, 5 placebo recipients and 8 SARS-CoV-2 convalescent individuals. Participants in the trial were split at random into five groups of five each, receiving low-dose or high-dose Ad26.COV2.S once or twice, or else placebo on both occasions. Ad26.COV2.S was given intramuscularly at 5x10^10 or 1x10^11 viral particles, as a single shot or as two shots 56 days apart. Broader findings and caveats from the paper: After vaccination, substantial breadth of spike-specific CD8+ and CD4+ T cell responses was reported. Non-spike TCR breadth was comparable between vaccine and placebo recipients, consistent with the vaccine containing only spike. The authors noted that the TCR breadth and depth analyses may have underestimated total T cell responses. Comparing responses between vaccine doses or regimens was not something the study was powered to do. Higher spike-specific TCR breadth was observed in Ad26.COV2.S recipients than in placebo recipients (P = 0.0014).

TCRbeta CDR3 regions were sequenced with the immunoSEQ Assay. After extraction, genomic DNA underwent amplification by bias-controlled multiplex PCR, followed by high-throughput sequencing. Turning to the authors' computational methods: Collapsing and filtering of sequences were performed to quantify the absolute abundance of each unique TCRbeta CDR3 region. T cell fraction was estimated by normalizing TCRbeta template counts to usable DNA, which was measured by amplifying reference genes present in all nucleated cells. Repertoire TCRs were annotated as SARS-CoV-2-specific when V gene, CDR3 amino acid sequence and J gene were exactly matched to a known reactive TCR set. The reference SARS-CoV-2 TCR set came from MIRA and was filtered for enrichment in COVID-19-positive ImmuneCODE repertoires, removing public or cross-reactive TCRs. Using the MIRA antigens, annotated TCRs were further analysed by specific ORF or by position within an ORF. Breadth was defined as annotated unique rearrangements over total unique productive rearrangements; depth was the summed frequency of those rearrangements. TCR breadth was compared between groups using two-sided Wilcoxon rank-sum tests. TCRdb stores this immuneACCESS table with in-frame sequences only. Part of the clones is absent; in the studies checked, under half of the shortfall reflects unresolved V genes, and no reason is known for the rest. V and J calls plus clone size are reproduced from that table; the DNA served to infer D and trimming. The sample includes about 350,000 clones, with 70% to 90% observed a single time. The ten largest clones capture roughly 3.3% of the sample.

This receptor was obtained from a person between 18 and 59 years old who received the Ad26.COV2.S COVID-19 vaccine or a placebo. Sample: peripheral blood, taken in a trial of Ad26.COV2.S vaccine versus placebo.

The nucleotide sequence is given as TGTGCCAGCAGGCGGGAGGCTAGCGGGAGGAAAGCCTACAATGAGCAGTTCTTC. It is translated as CASRREASGRKAYNEQFF. The chain employs TRBV2 and TRBJ2-1, with 11 bases in between that match TRBD2. After removal of 6 bases from V and 2 bases from J, the junction retains 12 bases not matched to a gene. The germline V gene gives CDR1 as SNHLY and CDR2 as FYNNEI. Including cysteine and phenylalanine, the CDR3 has 18 amino acids. Kept here is only the CDR3 DNA, which spans 54 bases and is read in frame from base 1.